The T cell receptor beta chain described here comes from a study of blood T cell repertoires in COVID-19. About the study: The origin of the acute and convalescent COVID-19 samples was the United States, Italy and Spain.

Sequenced by immunoSEQ multiplex PCR; TCRdb stores in-frame clones only, minus some. The sample carries under 250,000 clones, roughly nine tenths recorded once. This CDR3 spans 15 amino acids. The V and J ends lost 6 bases and 5 bases, in that order; junction bases with no gene match: 9. The V gene's germline CDR1 is SEHNR and CDR2 FQNEAQ (reference sequence). This chain connects TRBV7-9 to TRBJ2-4; 8 nucleotides align to TRBD1. The sequence was obtained from an older woman who had recovered from COVID-19. The sample consisted of peripheral blood. CDR3 residues: CASSPRTGPENIQYF. DNA of the CDR3: TGTGCCAGCAGTCCCCGGACAGGGCCCGAAAACATTCAGTACTTC.